The TCR beta chain under discussion was sequenced for a study of shared clonotypes between healthy human individuals. Profiling relied on immunoSEQ multiplex PCR, and the TCRdb table lists in-frame clones only, not all of them. The repertoire holds approximately 980,000 clones, with 60% to 85% as singletons. V was trimmed by 5 bases and J by 8 bases, leaving 9 bases between them. The CDR3 has 11 residues. Germline CDR1 reads SGHVS; CDR2 reads FQNEAQ. This chain uses TRBV7-8 with TRBJ1-1; no reliable D call. This clonotype was sampled from a man aged 18 to 30 in good health. The sample taken for sequencing was memory CD4+ T cells sorted from blood. Subset of the sample: CD45RA-negative fraction. CDR3: CASSPQIEAFF. The DNA of the CDR3 is TGTGCCAGCAGCCCCCAAATAGAAGCTTTCTTT.